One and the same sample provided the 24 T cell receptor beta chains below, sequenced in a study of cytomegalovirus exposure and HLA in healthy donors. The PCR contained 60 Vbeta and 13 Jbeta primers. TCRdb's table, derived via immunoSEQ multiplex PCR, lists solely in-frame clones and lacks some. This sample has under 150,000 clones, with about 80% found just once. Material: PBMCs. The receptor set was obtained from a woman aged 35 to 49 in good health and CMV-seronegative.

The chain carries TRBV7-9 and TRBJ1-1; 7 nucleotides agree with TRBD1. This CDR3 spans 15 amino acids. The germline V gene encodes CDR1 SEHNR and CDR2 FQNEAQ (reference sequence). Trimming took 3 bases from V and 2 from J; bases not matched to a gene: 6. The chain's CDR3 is CASSLDRPLNTEAFF. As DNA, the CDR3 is TGTGCCAGCAGCTTGGACAGGCCACTCAACACTGAAGCTTTCTTT.

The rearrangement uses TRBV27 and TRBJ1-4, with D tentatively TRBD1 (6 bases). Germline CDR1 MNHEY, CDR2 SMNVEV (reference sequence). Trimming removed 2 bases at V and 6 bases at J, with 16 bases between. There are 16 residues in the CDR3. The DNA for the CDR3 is TGTGCCAGCAGTTTACTTGTCAGGGGTAAAGATGAAAAACTGTTTTTT. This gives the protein CASSLLVRGKDEKLFF.

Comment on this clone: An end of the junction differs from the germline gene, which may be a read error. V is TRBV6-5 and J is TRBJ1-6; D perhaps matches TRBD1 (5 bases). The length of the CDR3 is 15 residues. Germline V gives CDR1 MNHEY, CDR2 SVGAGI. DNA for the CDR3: TGTCCCAGCAGTTTGCGGATGACGGGGGATTCACCCCTCCACTTT. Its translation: CPSSLRMTGDSPLHF.

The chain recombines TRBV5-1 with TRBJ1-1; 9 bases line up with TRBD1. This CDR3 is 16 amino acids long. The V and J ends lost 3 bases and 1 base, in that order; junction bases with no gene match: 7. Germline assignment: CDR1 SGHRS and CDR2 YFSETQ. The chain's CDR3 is CASSWGQGWENTEAFF. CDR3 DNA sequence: TGCGCCAGCAGCTGGGGACAGGGATGGGAGAACACTGAAGCTTTCTTT. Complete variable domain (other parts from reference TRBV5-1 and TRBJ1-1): KAGVTQTPRYLIKTRGQQVTLSCSPISGHRSVSWYQQTPGQGLQFLFEYFSETQRNKGNFPGRFSGRQFSNSRSEMNVSTLELGDSALYLCASSWGQGWENTEAFFGQGTRLTVV.

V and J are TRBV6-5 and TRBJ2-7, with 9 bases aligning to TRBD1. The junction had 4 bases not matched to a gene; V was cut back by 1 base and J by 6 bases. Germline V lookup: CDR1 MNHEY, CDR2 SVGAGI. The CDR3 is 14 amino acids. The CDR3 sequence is CASSYWDRDGEQYF. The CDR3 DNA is TGTGCCAGCAGTTACTGGGACAGGGATGGCGAGCAGTACTTC.

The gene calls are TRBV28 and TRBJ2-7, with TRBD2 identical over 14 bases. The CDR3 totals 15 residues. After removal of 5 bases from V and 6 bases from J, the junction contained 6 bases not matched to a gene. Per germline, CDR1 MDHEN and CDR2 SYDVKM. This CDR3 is CASSAGTSGSGEQYF. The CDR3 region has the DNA TGTGCCAGCAGTGCCGGGACTAGCGGGAGTGGCGAGCAGTACTTC.

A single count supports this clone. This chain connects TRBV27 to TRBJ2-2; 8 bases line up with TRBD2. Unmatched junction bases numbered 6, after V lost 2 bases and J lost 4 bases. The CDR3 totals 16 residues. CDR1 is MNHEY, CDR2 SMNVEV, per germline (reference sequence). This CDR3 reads CASSLILAGGTGELFF. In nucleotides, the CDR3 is TGTGCCAGCAGTTTAATTCTAGCGGGTGGCACCGGGGAGCTGTTTTTT.

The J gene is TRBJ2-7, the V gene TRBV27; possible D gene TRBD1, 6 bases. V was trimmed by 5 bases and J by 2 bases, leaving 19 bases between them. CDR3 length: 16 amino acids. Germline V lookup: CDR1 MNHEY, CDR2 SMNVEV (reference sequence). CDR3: CASSATWGTIAYEQYF. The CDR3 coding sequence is TGTGCCAGCAGTGCCACCTGGGGGACAATTGCCTACGAGCAGTACTTC.

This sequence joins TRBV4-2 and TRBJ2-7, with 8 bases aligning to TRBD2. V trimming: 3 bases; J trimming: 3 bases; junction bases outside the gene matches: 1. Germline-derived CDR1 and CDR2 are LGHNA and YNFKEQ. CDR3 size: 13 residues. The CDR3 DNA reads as TGTGCCAGCAGCCAGGGGACTAGCTACGAGCAGTACTTC. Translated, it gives CASSQGTSYEQYF.

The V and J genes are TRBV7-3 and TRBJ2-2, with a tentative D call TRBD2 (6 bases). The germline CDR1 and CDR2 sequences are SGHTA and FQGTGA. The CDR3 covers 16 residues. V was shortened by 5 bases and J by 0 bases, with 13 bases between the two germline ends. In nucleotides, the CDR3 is TGTGCCAGCAGCCCCACCGGGGGTACGAACACCGGGGAGCTGTTTTTT. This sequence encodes CASSPTGGTNTGELFF.

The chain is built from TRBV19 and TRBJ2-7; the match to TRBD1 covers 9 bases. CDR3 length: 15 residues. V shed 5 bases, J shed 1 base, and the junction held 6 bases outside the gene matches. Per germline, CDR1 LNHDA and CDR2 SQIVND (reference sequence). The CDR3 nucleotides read TGTGCCAGTAGTTCGGGGACAGGGAGTTCCTACGAGCAGTACTTC. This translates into CASSSGTGSSYEQYF.

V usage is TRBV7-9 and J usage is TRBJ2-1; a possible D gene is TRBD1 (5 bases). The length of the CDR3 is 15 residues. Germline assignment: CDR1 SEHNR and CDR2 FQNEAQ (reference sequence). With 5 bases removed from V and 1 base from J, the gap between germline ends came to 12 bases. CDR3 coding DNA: TGTGCCAGCAGCCCCGCAGGGAAGTCCTACAATGAGCAGTTCTTC. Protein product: CASSPAGKSYNEQFF.

The CDR3 region is CASSPVQGSNSPLHF. As DNA, the CDR3 is TGTGCCAGCAGCCCAGTTCAGGGAAGCAATTCACCCCTCCACTTT. The V gene is TRBV9, the J gene TRBJ1-6; D is possibly TRBD1 (5 bases). The ends were cut back, 4 bases at V and 7 bases at J, with 15 bases in the middle. The CDR3 runs 15 residues. Germline V lookup: CDR1 SGDLS, CDR2 YYNGEE.

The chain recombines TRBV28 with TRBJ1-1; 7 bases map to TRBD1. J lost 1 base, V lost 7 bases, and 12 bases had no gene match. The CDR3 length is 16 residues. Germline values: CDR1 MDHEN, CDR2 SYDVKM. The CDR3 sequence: CASTPTTGHRNTEAFF. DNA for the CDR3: TGTGCCAGCACCCCCACGACAGGGCACAGGAACACTGAAGCTTTCTTT.

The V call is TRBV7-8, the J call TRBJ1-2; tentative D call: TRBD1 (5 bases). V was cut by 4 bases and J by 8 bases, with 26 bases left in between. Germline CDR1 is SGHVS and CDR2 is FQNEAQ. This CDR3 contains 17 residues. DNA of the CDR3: TGTGCCAGCAGCTCCACCACGGCGGGGGTAGTCGGAGTCGGCTACACCTTC. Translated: CASSSTTAGVVGVGYTF.

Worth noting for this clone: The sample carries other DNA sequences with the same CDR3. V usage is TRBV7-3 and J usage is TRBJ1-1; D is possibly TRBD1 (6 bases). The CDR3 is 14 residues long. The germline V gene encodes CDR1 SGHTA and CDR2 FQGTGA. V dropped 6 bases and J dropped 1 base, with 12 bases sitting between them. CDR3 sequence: CASSPGHQNTEAFF. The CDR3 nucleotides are TGTGCCAGCAGTCCGGGACACCAGAACACTGAAGCTTTCTTT.

Here the CDR3 reads CASSEDGTGLGYGYTF. Here the CDR3 DNA reads TGTGCCAGCAGTGAAGATGGGACAGGGCTAGGCTATGGCTACACCTTC. The chain couples TRBV6-1 to TRBJ1-2, with 9 bases aligning to TRBD1. Germline values: CDR1 MNHNS, CDR2 SASEGT. The CDR3 spans 16 residues. The V gene end was trimmed by 1 base and the J gene end by 4 bases; junction bases not matched to a gene: 7.

The CDR3 protein is CASSLGPSYEQYF. The CDR3 nucleotides read TGTGCCAGCAGTTTGGGGCCCTCCTACGAGCAGTACTTC. V and J are TRBV28 and TRBJ2-7, with TRBD1 as a possible D gene (5 bases). In germline, CDR1 is MDHEN, CDR2 SYDVKM. V lost 3 bases and J lost 0, with 6 bases in between. The CDR3 is made up of 13 amino acids.

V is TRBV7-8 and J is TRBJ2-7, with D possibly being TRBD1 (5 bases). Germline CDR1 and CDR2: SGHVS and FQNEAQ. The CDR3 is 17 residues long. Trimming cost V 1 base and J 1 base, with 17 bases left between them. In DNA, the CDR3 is TGTGCCAGCAGCTTAGGGTCCCCCACAGGAAGTTCCTACGAGCAGTACTTC. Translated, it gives CASSLGSPTGSSYEQYF.

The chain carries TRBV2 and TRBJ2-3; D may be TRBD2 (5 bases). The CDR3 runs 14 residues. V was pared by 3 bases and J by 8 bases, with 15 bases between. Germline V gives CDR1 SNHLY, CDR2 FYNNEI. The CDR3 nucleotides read TGTGCCAGCAGTGAGACTTCACTAGGAGCTACGCAGTATTTT. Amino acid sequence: CASSETSLGATQYF.

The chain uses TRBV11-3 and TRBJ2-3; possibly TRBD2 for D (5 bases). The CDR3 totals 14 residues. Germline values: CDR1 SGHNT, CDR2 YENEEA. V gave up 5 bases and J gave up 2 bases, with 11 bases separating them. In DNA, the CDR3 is TGTGCCAGCAGCGAGGGCAGTCCCACAGATACGCAGTATTTT. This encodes CASSEGSPTDTQYF.

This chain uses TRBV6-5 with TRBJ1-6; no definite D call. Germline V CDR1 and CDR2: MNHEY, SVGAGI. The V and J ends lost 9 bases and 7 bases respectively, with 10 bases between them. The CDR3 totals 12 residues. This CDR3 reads CASSPRNSPLHF. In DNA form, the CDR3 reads TGTGCCAGTTCCCCGAGGAATTCACCCCTCCACTTT.

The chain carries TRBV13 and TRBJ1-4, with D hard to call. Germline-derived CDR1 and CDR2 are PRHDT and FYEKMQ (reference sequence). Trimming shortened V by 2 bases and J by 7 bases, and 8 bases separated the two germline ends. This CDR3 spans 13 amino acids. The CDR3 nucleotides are TGTGCCAGCAGCTTATTGAACGGTGAAAAACTGTTTTTT. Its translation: CASSLLNGEKLFF.

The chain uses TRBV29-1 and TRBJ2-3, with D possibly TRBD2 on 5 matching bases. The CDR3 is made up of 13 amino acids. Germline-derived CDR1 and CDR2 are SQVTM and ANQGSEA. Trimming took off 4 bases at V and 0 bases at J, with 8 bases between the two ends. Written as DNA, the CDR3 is TGCAGCGTTGTAGCGTCTAGCACAGATACGCAGTATTTT. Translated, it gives CSVVASSTDTQYF.